This entry features one TCR beta chain sequence. As yet, its antigen is unknown. Assay used: immunoSEQ multiplex PCR; TCRdb lists only in-frame clones, some missing. This sample has about 37,000 clones, with around 83% found just once. This record belongs to a study of OX40 agonist ivuxolimab in advanced cancers. Study as a whole: The group had a mean age of about 60 years, ranged from roughly 20 to 80, and was 75% to 85% male. Study results and caveats: Clonal expansion was seen in CD4+ and CD8+ blood T cells by week 6 at 0.1 to 3.0 mg/kg.

CDR1 is LNHDA, CDR2 SQIVND, per germline (reference sequence). Trimming left V 5 bases short and J 0 bases short, with 26 bases between. This CDR3 has 20 amino acids. The source material was CD4+ or CD8+ T cells sorted from blood, sampled in a trial of the OX40 agonist ivuxolimab. The chain has TRBV19 and TRBJ2-1, with D uncertain. This clonotype originated in an adult with an advanced solid tumor such as melanoma, head and neck, liver or kidney cancer. CDR3: CASSLRATLIHLSSYNEQFF. The DNA of the CDR3 is TGTGCCAGTAGTCTACGGGCGACCTTAATACACCTGAGCTCCTACAATGAGCAGTTCTTC.